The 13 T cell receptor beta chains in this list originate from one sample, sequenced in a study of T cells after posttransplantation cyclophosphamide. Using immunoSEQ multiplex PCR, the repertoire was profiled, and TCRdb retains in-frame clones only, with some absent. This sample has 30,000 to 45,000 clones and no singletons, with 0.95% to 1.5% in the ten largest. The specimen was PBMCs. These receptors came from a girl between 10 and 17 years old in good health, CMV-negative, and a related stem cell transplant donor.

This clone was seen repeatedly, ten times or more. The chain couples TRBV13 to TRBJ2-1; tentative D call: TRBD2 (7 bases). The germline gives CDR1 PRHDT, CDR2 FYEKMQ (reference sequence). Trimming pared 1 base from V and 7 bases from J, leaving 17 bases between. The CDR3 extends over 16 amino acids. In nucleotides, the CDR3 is TGTGCCAGCAGCTTAGCCCGTGGGGGGGGCGGGAATGAGCAGTTCTTC. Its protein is CASSLARGGGGNEQFF.

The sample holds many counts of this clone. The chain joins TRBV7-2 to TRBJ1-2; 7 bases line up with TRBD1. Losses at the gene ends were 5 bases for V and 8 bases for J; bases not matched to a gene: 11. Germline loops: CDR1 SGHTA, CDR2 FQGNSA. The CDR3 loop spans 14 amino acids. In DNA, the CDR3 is TGTGCCAGCAGCCCACATGACAGGGCGGAAGGCTACACCTTC. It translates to CASSPHDRAEGYTF.

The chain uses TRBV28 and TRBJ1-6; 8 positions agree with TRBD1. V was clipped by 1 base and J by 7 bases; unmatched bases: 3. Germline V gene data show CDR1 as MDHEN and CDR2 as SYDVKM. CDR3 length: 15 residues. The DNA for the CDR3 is TGTGCCAGCAGTTTATCCGACAGGGGCAATTCACCCCTCCACTTT. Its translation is CASSLSDRGNSPLHF. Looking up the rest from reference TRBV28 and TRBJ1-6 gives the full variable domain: DVKVTQSSRYLVKRTGEKVFLECVQDMDHENMFWYRQDPGLGLRLIYFSYDVKMKEKGDIPEGYSVSREKKERFSLILESASTNQTSMYLCASSLSDRGNSPLHFGNGTRLTVT.

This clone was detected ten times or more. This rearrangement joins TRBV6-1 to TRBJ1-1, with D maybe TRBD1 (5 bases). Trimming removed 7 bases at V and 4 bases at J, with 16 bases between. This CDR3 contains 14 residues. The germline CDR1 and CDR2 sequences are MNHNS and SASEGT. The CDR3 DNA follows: TGTGCCAGCACTCCTACCCGGAGGGGCACTGAAGCTTTCTTT. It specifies CASTPTRRGTEAFF.

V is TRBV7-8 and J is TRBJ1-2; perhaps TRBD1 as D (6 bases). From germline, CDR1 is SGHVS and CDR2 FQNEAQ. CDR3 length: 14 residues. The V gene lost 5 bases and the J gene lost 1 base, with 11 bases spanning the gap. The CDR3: CASSRTDNNYGYTF. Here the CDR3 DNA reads TGTGCCAGCAGCCGGACAGACAATAACTATGGCTACACCTTC.

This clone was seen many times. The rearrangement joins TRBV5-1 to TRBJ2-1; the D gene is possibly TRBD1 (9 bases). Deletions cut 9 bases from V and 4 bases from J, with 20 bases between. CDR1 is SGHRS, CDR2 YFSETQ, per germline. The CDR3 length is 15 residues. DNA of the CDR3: TGCGCCACCCGGCGTAGCGGGACAGGGTACAATGAGCAGTTCTTC. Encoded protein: CATRRSGTGYNEQFF.

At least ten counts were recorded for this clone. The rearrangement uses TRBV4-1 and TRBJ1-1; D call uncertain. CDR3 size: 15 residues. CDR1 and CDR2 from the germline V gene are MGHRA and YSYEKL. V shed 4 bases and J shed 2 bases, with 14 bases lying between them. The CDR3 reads CASSRLTDTNTEAFF. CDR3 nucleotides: TGCGCCAGCAGCCGACTAACCGACACCAACACTGAAGCTTTCTTT.

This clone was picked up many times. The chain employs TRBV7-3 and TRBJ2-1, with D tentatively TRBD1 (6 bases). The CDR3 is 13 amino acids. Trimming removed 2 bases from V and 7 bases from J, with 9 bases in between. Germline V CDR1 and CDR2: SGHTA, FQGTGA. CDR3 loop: CASSLSQGNEQFF. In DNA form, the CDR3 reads TGTGCCAGCAGCTTATCCCAGGGGAATGAGCAGTTCTTC.

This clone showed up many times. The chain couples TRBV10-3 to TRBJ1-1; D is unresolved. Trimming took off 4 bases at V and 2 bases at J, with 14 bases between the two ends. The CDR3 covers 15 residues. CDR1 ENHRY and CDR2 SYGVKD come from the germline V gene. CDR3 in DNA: TGTGCCATCAGTGGAGCGGCCATCGGAAACACTGAAGCTTTCTTT. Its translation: CAISGAAIGNTEAFF.

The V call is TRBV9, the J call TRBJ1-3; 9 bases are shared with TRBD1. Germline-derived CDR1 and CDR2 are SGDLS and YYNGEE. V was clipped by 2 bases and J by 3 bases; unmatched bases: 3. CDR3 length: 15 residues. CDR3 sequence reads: CASSVRDRDGNTIYF. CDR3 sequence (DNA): TGTGCCAGCAGCGTGCGGGACAGGGATGGAAACACCATATATTTT.

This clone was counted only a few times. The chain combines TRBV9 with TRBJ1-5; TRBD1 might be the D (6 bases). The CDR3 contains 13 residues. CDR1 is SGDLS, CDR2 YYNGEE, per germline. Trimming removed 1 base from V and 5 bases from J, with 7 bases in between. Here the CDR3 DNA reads TGTGCCAGCAGCGTATGGGGGCATCAGCCCCAGCATTTT. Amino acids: CASSVWGHQPQHF.

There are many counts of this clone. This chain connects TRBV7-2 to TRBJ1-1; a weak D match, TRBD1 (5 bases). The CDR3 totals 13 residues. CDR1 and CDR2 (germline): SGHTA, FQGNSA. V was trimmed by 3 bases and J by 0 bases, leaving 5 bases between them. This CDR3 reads CASSLTVNTEAFF. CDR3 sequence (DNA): TGTGCCAGCAGCTTGACAGTGAACACTGAAGCTTTCTTT.

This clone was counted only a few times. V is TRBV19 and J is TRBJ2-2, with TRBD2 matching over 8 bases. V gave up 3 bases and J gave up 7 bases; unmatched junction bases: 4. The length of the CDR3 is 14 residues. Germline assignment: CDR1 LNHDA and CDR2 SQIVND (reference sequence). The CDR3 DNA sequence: TGTGCCAGTAGTATCCGGGGGGGCGTCGGGGAGCTGTTTTTT. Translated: CASSIRGGVGELFF.